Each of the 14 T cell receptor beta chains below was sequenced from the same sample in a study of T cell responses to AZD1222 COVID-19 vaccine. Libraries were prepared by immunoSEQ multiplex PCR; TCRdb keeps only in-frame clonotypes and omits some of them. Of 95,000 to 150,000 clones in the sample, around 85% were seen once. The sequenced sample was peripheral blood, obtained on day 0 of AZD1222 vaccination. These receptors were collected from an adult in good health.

The CDR3 nucleotides read TGTGCCAGCAGCCTGCTAGCGGTCTACGAGCAGTACTTC. As protein: CASSLLAVYEQYF. The chain has TRBV7-9 and TRBJ2-7, with 7 bases fitting TRBD2. J lost 3 bases, V lost 5 bases, and 4 bases had no gene match. The germline gives CDR1 SEHNR, CDR2 FQNEAQ (reference sequence). The CDR3 consists of 13 residues.

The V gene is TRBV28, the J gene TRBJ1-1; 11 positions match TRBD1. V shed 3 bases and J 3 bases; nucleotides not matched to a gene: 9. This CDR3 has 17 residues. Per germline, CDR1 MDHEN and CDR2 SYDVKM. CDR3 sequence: CASSFGTGGAWDTEAFF. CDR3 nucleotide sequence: TGTGCCAGCAGTTTTGGGACAGGGGGTGCGTGGGACACTGAAGCTTTCTTT.

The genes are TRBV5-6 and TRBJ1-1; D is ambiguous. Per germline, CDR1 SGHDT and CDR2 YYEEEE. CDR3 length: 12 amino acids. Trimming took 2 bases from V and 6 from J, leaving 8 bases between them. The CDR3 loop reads CASSFGGPEAFF. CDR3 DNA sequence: TGTGCCAGCAGCTTCGGCGGCCCTGAAGCTTTCTTT.

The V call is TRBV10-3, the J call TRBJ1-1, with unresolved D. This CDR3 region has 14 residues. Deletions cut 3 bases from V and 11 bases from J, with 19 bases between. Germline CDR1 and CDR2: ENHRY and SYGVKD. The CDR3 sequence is CAISDWHPARYAFF. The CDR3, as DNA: TGTGCCATCAGTGACTGGCACCCGGCGAGGTATGCTTTCTTT.

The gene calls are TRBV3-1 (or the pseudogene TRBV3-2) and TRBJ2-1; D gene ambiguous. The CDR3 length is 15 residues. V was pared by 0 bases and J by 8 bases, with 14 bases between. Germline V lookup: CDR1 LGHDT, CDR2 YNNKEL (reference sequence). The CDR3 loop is CASSQEWGTTDEQFF. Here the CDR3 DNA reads TGTGCCAGCAGCCAAGAATGGGGAACTACCGATGAGCAGTTCTTC.

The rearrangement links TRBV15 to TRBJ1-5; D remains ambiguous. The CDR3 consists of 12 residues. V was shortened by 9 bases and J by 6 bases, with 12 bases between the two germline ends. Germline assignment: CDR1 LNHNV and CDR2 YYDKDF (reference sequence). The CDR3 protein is CATGGVRQPQHF. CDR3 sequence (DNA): TGTGCCACTGGCGGGGTCCGTCAGCCCCAGCATTTT.

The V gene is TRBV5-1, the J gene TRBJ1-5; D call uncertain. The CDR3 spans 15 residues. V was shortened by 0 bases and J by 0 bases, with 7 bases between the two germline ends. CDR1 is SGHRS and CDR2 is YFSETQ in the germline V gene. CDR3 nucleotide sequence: TGCGCCAGCAGCTTGGAAGGGAATAGCAATCAGCCCCAGCATTTT. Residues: CASSLEGNSNQPQHF.

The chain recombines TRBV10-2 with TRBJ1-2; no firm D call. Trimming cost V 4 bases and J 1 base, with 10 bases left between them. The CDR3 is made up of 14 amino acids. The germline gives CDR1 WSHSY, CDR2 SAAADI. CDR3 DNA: TGCGCCAGCAGTGGTGCGACGGATAACTATGGCTACACCTTC. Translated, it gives CASSGATDNYGYTF.

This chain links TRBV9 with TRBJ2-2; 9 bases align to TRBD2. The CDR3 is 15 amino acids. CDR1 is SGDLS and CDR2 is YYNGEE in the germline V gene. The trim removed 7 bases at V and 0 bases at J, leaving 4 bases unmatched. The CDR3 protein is CASRGGGSNTGELFF. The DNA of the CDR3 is TGTGCCAGCCGCGGGGGGGGCTCGAACACCGGGGAGCTGTTTTTT. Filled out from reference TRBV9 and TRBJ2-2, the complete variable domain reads DSGVTQTPKHLITATGQRVTLRCSPRSGDLSVYWYQQSLDQGLQFLIQYYNGEERAKGNILERFSAQQFPDLHSELNLSSLELGDSALYFCASRGGGSNTGELFFGEGSRLTVL.

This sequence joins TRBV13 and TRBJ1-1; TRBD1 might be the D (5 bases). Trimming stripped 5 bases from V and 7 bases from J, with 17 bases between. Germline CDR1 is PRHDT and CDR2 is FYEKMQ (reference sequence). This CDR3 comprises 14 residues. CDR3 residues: CASSAQPGLHEAFF. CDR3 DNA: TGTGCCAGCAGCGCTCAACCGGGACTCCATGAAGCTTTCTTT.

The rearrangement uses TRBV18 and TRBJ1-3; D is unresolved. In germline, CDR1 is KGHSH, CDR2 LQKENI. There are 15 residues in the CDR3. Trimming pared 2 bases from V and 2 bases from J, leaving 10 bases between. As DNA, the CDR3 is TGTGCCAGCTCACCAGTTAAGGGCGCTGGAAACACCATATATTTT. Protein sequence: CASSPVKGAGNTIYF. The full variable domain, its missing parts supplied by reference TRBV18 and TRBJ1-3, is NAGVMQNPRHLVRRRGQEARLRCSPMKGHSHVYWYRQLPEEGLKFMVYLQKENIIDESGMPKERFSAEFPKEGPSILRIQQVVRGDSAAYFCASSPVKGAGNTIYFGEGSWLTVV.

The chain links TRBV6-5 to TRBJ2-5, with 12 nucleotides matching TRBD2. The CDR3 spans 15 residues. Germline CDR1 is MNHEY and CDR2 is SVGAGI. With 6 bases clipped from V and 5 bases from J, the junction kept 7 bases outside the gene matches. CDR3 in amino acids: CASRRLAGARETQYF. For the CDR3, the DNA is TGTGCCAGCAGACGACTAGCGGGGGCACGGGAGACCCAGTACTTC.

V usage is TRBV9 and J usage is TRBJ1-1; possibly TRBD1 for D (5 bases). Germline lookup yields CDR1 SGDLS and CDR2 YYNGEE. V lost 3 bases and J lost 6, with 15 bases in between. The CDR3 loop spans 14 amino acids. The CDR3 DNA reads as TGTGCCAGCAGCGACGAGGGGAGTAGGGCTGAAGCTTTCTTT. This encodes CASSDEGSRAEAFF.

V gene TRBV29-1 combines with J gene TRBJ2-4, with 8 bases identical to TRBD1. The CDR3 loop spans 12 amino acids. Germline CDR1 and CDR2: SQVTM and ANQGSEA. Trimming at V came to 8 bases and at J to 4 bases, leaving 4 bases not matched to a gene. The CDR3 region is CSSRTGKNIQYF. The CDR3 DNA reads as TGCAGCTCCCGGACAGGGAAAAACATTCAGTACTTC.